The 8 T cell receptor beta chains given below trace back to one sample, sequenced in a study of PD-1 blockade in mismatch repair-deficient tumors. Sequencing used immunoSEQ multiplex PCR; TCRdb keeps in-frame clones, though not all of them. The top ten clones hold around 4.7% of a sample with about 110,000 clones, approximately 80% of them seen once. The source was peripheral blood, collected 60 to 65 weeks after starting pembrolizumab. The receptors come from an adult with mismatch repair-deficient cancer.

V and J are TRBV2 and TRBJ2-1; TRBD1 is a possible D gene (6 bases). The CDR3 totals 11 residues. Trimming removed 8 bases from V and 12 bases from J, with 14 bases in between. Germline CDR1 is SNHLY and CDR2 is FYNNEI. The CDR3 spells CASGQTGGQFF. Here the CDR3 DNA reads TGTGCCAGCGGGCAGACAGGCGGGCAGTTCTTC.

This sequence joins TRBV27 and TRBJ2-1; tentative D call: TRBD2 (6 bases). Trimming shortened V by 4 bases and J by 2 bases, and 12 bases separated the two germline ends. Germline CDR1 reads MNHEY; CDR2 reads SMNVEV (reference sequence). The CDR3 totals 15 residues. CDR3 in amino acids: CASSYRGGAYNEQFF. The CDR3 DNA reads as TGTGCCAGCAGTTACCGAGGAGGGGCCTACAATGAGCAGTTCTTC.

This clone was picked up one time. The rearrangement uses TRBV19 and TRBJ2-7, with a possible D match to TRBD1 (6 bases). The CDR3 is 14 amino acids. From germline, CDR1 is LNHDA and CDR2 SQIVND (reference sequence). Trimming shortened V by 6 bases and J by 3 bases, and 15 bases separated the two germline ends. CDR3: CASSSEQGGYEQYF. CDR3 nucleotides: TGTGCCAGTAGCTCGGAACAGGGTGGCTACGAGCAGTACTTC. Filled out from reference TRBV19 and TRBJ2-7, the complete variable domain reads DGGITQSPKYLFRKEGQNVTLSCEQNLNHDAMYWYRQDPGQGLRLIYYSQIVNDFQKGDIAEGYSVSREKKESFPLTVTSAQKNPTAFYLCASSSEQGGYEQYFGPGTRLTVT.

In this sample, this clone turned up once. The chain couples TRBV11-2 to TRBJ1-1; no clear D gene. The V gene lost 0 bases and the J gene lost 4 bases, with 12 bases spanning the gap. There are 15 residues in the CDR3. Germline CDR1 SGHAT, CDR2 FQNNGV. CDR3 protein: CASSLEREPGTEAFF. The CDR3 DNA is TGTGCCAGCAGCTTAGAACGGGAGCCGGGCACTGAAGCTTTCTTT.

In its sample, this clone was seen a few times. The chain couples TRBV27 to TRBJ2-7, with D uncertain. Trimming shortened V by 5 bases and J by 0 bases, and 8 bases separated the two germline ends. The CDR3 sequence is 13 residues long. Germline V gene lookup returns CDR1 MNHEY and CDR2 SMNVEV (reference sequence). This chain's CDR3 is CASSLQPSYEQYF. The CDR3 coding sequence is TGTGCCAGCAGTCTCCAGCCCTCCTACGAGCAGTACTTC.

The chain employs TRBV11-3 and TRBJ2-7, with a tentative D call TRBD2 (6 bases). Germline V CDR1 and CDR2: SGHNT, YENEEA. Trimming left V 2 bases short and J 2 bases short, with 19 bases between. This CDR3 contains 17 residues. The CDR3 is CASSLRDSGTGPYEQYF. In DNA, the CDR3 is TGTGCCAGCAGCTTAAGGGACTCCGGGACGGGACCCTACGAGCAGTACTTC.

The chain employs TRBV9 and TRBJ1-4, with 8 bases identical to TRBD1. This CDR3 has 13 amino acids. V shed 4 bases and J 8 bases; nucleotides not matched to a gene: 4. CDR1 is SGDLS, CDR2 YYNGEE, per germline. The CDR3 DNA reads TGTGCCAGCAGCAGGTCAGGGGGCGAAAAACTGTTTTTT. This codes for CASSRSGGEKLFF.

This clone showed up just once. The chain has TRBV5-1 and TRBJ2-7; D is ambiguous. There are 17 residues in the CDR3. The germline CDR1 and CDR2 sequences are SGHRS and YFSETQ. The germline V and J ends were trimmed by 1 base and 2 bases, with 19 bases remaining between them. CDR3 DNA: TGCGCCAGCAGCTTGCGCTCTACCGGTTACACCACCTACGAGCAGTACTTC. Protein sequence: CASSLRSTGYTTYEQYF. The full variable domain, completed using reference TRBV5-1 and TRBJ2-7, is KAGVTQTPRYLIKTRGQQVTLSCSPISGHRSVSWYQQTPGQGLQFLFEYFSETQRNKGNFPGRFSGRQFSNSRSEMNVSTLELGDSALYLCASSLRSTGYTTYEQYFGPGTRLTVT.